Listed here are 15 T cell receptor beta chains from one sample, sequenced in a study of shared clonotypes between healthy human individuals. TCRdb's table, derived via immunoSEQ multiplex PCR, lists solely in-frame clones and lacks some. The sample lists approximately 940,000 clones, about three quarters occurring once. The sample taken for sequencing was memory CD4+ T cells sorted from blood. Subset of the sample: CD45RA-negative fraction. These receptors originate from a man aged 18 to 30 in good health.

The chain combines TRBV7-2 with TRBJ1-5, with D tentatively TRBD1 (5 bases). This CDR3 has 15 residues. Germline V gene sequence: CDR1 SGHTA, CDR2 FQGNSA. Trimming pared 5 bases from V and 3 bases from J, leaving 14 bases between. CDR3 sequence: CASSLGTKPNQPQHF. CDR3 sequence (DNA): TGTGCCAGCAGCCTGGGGACGAAACCCAATCAGCCCCAGCATTTT.

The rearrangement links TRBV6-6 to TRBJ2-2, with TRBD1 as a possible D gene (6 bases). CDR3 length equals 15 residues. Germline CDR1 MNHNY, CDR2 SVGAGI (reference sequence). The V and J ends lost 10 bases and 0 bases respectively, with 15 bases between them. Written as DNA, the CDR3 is TGTGCCACATTATCCGGGACACCGAACACCGGGGAGCTGTTTTTT. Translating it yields CATLSGTPNTGELFF.

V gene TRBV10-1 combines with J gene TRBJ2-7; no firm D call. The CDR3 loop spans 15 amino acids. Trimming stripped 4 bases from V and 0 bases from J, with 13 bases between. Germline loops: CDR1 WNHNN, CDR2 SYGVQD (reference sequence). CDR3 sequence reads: CASSAPVTSSYEQYF. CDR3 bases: TGCGCCAGCAGTGCGCCCGTAACTTCCTCCTACGAGCAGTACTTC.

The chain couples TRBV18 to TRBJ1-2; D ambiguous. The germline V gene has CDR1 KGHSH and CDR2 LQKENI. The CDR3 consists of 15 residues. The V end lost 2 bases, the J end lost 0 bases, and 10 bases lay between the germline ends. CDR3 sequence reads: CASSPKETPNYGYTF. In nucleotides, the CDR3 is TGTGCCAGCTCACCAAAAGAGACTCCTAACTATGGCTACACCTTC.

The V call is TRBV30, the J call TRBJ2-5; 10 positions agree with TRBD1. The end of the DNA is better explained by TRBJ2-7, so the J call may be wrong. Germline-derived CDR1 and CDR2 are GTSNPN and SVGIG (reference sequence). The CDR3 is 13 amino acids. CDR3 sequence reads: CAWTRTGGYEQYF. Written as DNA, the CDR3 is TGTGCCTGGACCAGGACAGGGGGTTACGAGCAGTACTTC.

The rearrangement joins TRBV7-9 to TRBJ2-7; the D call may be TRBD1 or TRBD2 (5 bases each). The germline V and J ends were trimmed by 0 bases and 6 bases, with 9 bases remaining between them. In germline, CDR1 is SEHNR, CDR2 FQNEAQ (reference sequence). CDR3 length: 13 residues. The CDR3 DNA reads TGTGCCAGCAGCTTAGCGGATGGGGGCGAGCAGTACTTC. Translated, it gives CASSLADGGEQYF.

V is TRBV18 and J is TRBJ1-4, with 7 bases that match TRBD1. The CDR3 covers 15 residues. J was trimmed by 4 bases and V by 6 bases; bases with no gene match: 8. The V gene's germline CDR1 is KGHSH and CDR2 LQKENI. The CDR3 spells CASSRTGPINEKLFF. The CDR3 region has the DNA TGTGCCAGCTCCCGGACAGGCCCCATTAATGAAAAACTGTTTTTT.

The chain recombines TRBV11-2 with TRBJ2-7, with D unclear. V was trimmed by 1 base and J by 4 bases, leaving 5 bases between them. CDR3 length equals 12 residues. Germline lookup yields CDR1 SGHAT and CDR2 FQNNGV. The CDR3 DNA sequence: TGTGCCAGCAGCTTAGGATGGTACGAGCAGTACTTC. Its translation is CASSLGWYEQYF.

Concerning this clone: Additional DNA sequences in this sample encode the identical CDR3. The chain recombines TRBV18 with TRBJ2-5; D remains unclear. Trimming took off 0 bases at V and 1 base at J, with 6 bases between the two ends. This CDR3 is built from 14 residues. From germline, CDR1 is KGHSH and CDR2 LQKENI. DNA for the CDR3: TGTGCCAGCTCACCACCGGCCGGCCAAGAGACCCAGTACTTC. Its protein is CASSPPAGQETQYF.

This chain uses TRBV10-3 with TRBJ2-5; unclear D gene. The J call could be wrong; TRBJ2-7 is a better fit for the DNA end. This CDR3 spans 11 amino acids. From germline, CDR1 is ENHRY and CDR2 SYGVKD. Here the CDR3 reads CAIRTTYEQYF. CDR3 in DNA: TGTGCCATCAGGACGACCTACGAGCAGTACTTC.

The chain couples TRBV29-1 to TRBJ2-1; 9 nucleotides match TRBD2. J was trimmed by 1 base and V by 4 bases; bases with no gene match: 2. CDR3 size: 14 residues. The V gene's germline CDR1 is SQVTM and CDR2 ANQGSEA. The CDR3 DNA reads TGCAGCGTTGGACTAGCGGCTTCCTACAATGAGCAGTTCTTC. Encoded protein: CSVGLAASYNEQFF.

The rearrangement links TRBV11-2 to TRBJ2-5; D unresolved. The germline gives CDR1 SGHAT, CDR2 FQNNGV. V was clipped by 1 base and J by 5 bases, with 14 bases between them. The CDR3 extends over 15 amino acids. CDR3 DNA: TGTGCCAGCAGCTTAGGGACCATTGGTCGGGAGACCCAGTACTTC. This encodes CASSLGTIGRETQYF.

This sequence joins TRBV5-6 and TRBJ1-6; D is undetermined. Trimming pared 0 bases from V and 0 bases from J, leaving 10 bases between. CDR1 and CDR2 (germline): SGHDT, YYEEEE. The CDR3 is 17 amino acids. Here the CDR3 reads CASSLGPISSYNSPLHF. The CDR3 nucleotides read TGTGCCAGCAGCTTGGGACCCATAAGCTCCTATAATTCACCCCTCCACTTT.

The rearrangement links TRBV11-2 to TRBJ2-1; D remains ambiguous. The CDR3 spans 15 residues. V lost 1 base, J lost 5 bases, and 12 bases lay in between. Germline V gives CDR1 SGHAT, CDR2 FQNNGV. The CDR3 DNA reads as TGTGCCAGCAGCTTAGGGCAGATCTATAACAATGAGCAGTTCTTC. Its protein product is CASSLGQIYNNEQFF. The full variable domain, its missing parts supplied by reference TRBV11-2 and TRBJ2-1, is EAGVAQSPRYKIIEKRQSVAFWCNPISGHATLYWYQQILGQGPKLLIQFQNNGVVDDSQLPKDRFSAERLKGVDSTLKIQPAKLEDSAVYLCASSLGQIYNNEQFFGPGTRLTVL.

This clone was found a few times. The CDR3 is CASSFSRGQNEQYF. The CDR3 coding sequence is TGTGCCAGCAGTTTCAGCAGGGGGCAGAACGAGCAGTACTTC. The gene calls are TRBV27 and TRBJ2-7; 8 bases map to TRBD1. Germline-derived CDR1 and CDR2 are MNHEY and SMNVEV (reference sequence). Losses at the gene ends were 3 bases for V and 5 bases for J; bases not matched to a gene: 6. The CDR3 is 14 amino acids.